The present TCR beta chain was sequenced within a study of cytomegalovirus exposure and HLA in healthy donors listed by TCRdb under 2017. Regarding the research as a whole: A later analysis indicated that the 130 or so validation repertoires were generated on the platform also employed for the 700 or so repertoires of the first cohort. The aim of the study was to test whether cataloging public T cell receptors could identify signatures of past pathogen exposure. Besides the first cohort of 500 to 700 subjects, a separate validation cohort made up of over 95 different subjects was used. The study combined high-throughput TCR immunosequencing, statistical association of individual TCRs with disease status, and machine learning to predict cytomegalovirus infection status.

The donors were included in the validation cohort of 130 or so subjects, a group kept apart from the roughly 680-subject first cohort. Notes on this clone: Its antigen remains undetermined. The record has no base qualities; no much larger clone is one base away.

Looking up the germline V gene yields CDR1 SGHRS and CDR2 YFSETQ. The CDR3 goes from the cysteine to the phenylalanine over 13 residues. Of the read, only the CDR3 DNA is kept; its 39 bases are in frame from base 1. Relative to germline, V is 4 bases shorter and J is 8 bases shorter, with 15 bases between their ends. The receptor library was made with the immunoSEQ multiplex PCR assay. Turning to the authors' computational methods: A statistical classification framework was developed to diagnose cytomegalovirus status using the catalog of TCR beta chain sequences. TCRdb's version of the immuneACCESS table is confined to in-frame rearrangements and falls short of the full clone set. An unresolved V gene accounts for under half of the shortfall where checked; the remainder is of unknown origin. For V, J and clone size, that table is used; D and trimming come from the DNA. This sample holds around 300,000 clones; 88% were observed only once. The ten largest account for about 0.96% of the sample.

The full study reports these points: Subsequent analysis determined that TCRs grouped into clusters in the first cohort also showed a tendency toward co-occurrence across the 130 or so validation repertoires, and 90% to 95% of cluster scores exceeded 0. In vitro tests confirmed that a few of the cytomegalovirus-associated TCR beta chains recognize cytomegalovirus antigens. The classifier was reported to diagnose cytomegalovirus status with high specificity and sensitivity in both the original and validation cohorts. The validation cohort had no HLA typing available for a later analysis, so co-occurrence within that cohort was assessed over all 130 or so repertoires. Most TCR sequences were observed very rarely across donors, whereas some public TCRs were present in many individuals. The study gave a list of 150 to 200 TCR beta chains associated with cytomegalovirus. The authors suggested that the approach could potentially be extended to other disease states and immunological phenotypes.

The origin of this receptor is a man younger than 45 in good health and CMV-seronegative. Sequencing was performed on PBMCs. This chain is built from TRBV5-1 and TRBJ1-2, and the D gene may be TRBD1, 6 bases matching. The sequenced DNA is TGCGCCAGCAGCCTATCAACAGGGTACGGCTACACCTTC. Its product reads: CASSLSTGYGYTF.